One and the same sample provided the 8 T cell receptor beta chains below, sequenced in a study of high-grade serous ovarian cancer treatment subgroups. Generated by immunoSEQ multiplex PCR, the TCRdb table keeps only in-frame clones and is missing some. Here the sample spans some 1,500 clones, roughly 77% being singletons. Tumor tissue was taken before any definitive surgery or chemotherapy was given. Sequencing was performed on tumor tissue. Receptor source: a human donor with high-grade serous ovarian cancer.

The chain is built from TRBV9 and TRBJ2-1; possibly TRBD1 for D (6 bases). The CDR3 loop spans 14 amino acids. Germline V gene data show CDR1 as SGDLS and CDR2 as YYNGEE. Trimming cost V 4 bases and J 3 bases, with 11 bases left between them. The CDR3 sequence is CASSSRGGYNEQFF. DNA for the CDR3: TGTGCCAGCAGCTCACGAGGGGGCTACAATGAGCAGTTCTTC.

The rearrangement links TRBV7-6 to TRBJ2-2; D remains unclear. V was pared by 6 bases and J by 2 bases, with 10 bases between. The germline gives CDR1 SGHVS, CDR2 FNYEAQ. This CDR3 is built from 14 residues. For the CDR3, the DNA is TGTGCCAGCAGTCCCGGGTCCAACACCGGGGAGCTGTTTTTT. It specifies CASSPGSNTGELFF. The full variable domain, its missing parts supplied by reference TRBV7-6 and TRBJ2-2, is GAGVSQSPRYKVTKRGQDVALRCDPISGHVSLYWYRQALGQGPEFLTYFNYEAQQDKSGLPNDRFSAERPEGSISTLTIQRTEQRDSAMYRCASSPGSNTGELFFGEGSRLTVL.

This sequence joins TRBV11-2 and TRBJ1-2; TRBD1 matches 7 bases. After removal of 1 base from V and 3 bases from J, the junction contained 14 bases not matched to a gene. CDR1 is SGHAT, CDR2 FQNNGV, per germline. The CDR3 totals 18 residues. In nucleotides, the CDR3 is TGTGCCAGCAGCTTAGCCGGGACAGAGCGTTTGAGGTACTATGGCTACACCTTC. Its translation: CASSLAGTERLRYYGYTF.

The chain carries TRBV2 and TRBJ2-2, with TRBD2 as a possible D gene (6 bases). This CDR3 comprises 15 residues. Trimming shortened V by 7 bases and J by 4 bases, and 16 bases separated the two germline ends. The germline CDR1 and CDR2 sequences are SNHLY and FYNNEI. The CDR3 sequence: CASMAERAPTGELFF. In DNA form, the CDR3 reads TGTGCCAGCATGGCCGAGCGGGCACCCACCGGGGAGCTGTTTTTT.

The V call is TRBV15, the J call TRBJ1-5, with 11 bases matching TRBD1. The CDR3 consists of 15 residues. After removal of 6 bases from V and 7 bases from J, the junction contained 8 bases not matched to a gene. CDR1 and CDR2 (germline): LNHNV, YYDKDF (reference sequence). CDR3 DNA: TGTGCCACCAGTTTGGACAGGGGGCGCCGCCAGCCCCAGCATTTT. Protein sequence: CATSLDRGRRQPQHF. The full variable domain, its missing parts supplied by reference TRBV15 and TRBJ1-5, is DAMVIQNPRYQVTQFGKPVTLSCSQTLNHNVMYWYQQKSSQAPKLLFHYYDKDFNNEADTPDNFQSRRPNTSFCFLDIRSPGLGDTAMYLCATSLDRGRRQPQHFGDGTRLSIL.

V is TRBV7-2 and J is TRBJ2-7; no definite D call. The germline gives CDR1 SGHTA, CDR2 FQGNSA. The CDR3 is 16 residues long. Trimming left V 1 base short and J 0 bases short, with 13 bases between. This CDR3 is CASSLVWAAGSYEQYF. The DNA for the CDR3 is TGTGCCAGCAGCTTAGTTTGGGCAGCTGGCTCCTACGAGCAGTACTTC.

The genes are TRBV19 and TRBJ1-1, with D possibly TRBD1 on 6 matching bases. The CDR3 spans 14 residues. Trimming took 6 bases from V and 5 from J, leaving 16 bases between them. CDR1 is LNHDA and CDR2 is SQIVND in the germline V gene (reference sequence). In nucleotides, the CDR3 is TGTGCCAGTAGCCCGGAGGGGGGGAGGACTGAAGCTTTCTTT. It yields the protein CASSPEGGRTEAFF. The full variable domain, with the rest looked up from reference TRBV19 and TRBJ1-1, is DGGITQSPKYLFRKEGQNVTLSCEQNLNHDAMYWYRQDPGQGLRLIYYSQIVNDFQKGDIAEGYSVSREKKESFPLTVTSAQKNPTAFYLCASSPEGGRTEAFFGQGTRLTVV.

In this sample, this clone turned up a few times. The rearrangement links TRBV25-1 to TRBJ2-3; 7 bases line up with TRBD2. V trimming: 5 bases; J trimming: 6 bases; junction bases outside the gene matches: 11. The CDR3 runs 15 residues. Germline V lookup: CDR1 MGHDK, CDR2 SYGVNS. The CDR3 DNA sequence: TGTGCCAGCAGTTTGGGGAACGGGGGGTTGGATACGCAGTATTTT. The encoded protein is CASSLGNGGLDTQYF.